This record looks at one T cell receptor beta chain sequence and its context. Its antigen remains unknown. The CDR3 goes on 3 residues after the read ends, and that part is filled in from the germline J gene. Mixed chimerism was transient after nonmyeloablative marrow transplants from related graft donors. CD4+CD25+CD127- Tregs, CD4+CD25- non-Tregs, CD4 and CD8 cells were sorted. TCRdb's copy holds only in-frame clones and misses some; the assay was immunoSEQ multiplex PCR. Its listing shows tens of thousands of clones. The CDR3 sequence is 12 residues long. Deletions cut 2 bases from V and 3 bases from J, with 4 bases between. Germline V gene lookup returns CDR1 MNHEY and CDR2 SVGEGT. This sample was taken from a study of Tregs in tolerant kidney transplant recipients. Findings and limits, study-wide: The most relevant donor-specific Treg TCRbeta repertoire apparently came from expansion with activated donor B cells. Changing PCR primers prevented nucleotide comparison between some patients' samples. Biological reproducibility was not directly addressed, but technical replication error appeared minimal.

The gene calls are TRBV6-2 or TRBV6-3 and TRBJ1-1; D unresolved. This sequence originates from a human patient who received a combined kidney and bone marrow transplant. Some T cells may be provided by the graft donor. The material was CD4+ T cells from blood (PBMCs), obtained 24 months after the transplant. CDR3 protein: CASSYPDTEAFF. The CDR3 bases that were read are TGTGCCAGCAGTTACCCTGACACTGAA.